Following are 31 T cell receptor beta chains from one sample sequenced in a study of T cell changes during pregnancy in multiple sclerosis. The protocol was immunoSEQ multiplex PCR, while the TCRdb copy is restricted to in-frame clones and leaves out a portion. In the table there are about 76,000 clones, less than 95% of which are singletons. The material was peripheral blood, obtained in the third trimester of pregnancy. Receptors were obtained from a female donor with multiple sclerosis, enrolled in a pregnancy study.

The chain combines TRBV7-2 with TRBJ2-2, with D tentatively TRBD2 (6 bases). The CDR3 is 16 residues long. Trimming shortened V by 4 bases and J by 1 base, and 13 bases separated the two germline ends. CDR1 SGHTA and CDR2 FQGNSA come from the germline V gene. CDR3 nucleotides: TGTGCCAGCAGCTCCCGGGGGAAGGAGAACACCGGGGAGCTGTTTTTT. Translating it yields CASSSRGKENTGELFF.

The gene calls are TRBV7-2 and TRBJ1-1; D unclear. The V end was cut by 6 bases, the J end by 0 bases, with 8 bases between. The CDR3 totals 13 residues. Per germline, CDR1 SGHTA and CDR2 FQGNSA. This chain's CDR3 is CASSEGMNTEAFF. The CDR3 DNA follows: TGTGCCAGCAGTGAGGGAATGAACACTGAAGCTTTCTTT.

The chain's CDR3 is CASTPRRGGNEQFF. In DNA form, the CDR3 reads TGTGCCAGCACCCCTCGGCGGGGGGGCAATGAGCAGTTCTTC. The genes are TRBV27 and TRBJ2-1; 9 nucleotides align to TRBD2. V shed 7 bases, J shed 6 bases, and the junction held 7 bases outside the gene matches. Germline CDR1 is MNHEY and CDR2 is SMNVEV (reference sequence). This CDR3 is 14 amino acids long.

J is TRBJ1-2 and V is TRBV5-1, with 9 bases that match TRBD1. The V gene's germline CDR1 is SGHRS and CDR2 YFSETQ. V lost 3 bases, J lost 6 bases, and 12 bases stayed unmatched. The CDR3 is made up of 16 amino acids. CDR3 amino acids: CASSSAPGQGPNGYTF. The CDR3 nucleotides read TGCGCCAGCAGCTCGGCTCCGGGACAGGGCCCCAATGGCTACACCTTC.

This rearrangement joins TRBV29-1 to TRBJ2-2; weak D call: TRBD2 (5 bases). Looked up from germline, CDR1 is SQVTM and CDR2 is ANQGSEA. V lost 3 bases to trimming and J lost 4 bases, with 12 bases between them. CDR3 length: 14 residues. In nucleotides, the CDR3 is TGCAGCGTTGATCTGGGGAGAGGCACCGGGGAGCTGTTTTTT. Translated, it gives CSVDLGRGTGELFF.

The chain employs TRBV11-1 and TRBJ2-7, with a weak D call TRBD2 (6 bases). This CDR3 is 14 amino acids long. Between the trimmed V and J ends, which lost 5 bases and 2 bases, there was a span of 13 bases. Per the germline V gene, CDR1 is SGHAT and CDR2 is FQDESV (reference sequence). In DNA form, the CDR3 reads TGTGCCAGCAGCCTTAGGACTACCGCCTACGAGCAGTACTTC. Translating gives CASSLRTTAYEQYF. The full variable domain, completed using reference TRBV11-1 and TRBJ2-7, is EAEVAQSPRYKITEKSQAVAFWCDPISGHATLYWYRQILGQGPELLVQFQDESVVDDSQLPKDRFSAERLKGVDSTLKIQPAELGDSAMYLCASSLRTTAYEQYFGPGTRLTVT.

The CDR3 sequence is CATSRSGTGAEKLFF. The CDR3 DNA follows: TGTGCCACCAGCAGGTCCGGGACAGGCGCTGAAAAACTGTTTTTT. The V gene is TRBV15, the J gene TRBJ1-4; 8 nucleotides match TRBD1. Germline V gene sequence: CDR1 LNHNV, CDR2 YYDKDF (reference sequence). The trim removed 3 bases at V and 7 bases at J, leaving 7 bases unmatched. The CDR3 contains 15 residues.

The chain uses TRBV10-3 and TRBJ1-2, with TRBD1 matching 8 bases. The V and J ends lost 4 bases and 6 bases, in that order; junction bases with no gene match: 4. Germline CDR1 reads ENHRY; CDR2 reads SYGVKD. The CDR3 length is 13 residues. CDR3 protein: CAISAQGADGYTF. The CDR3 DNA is TGTGCCATCAGTGCGCAGGGGGCTGATGGCTACACCTTC.

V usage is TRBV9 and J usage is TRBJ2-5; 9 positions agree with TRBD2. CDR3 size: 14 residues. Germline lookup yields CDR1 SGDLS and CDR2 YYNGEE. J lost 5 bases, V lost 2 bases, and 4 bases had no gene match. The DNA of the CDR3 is TGTGCCAGCAGCGTGGGGACTAGCACCGAGACCCAGTACTTC. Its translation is CASSVGTSTETQYF.

As DNA, the CDR3 is TGCGCCAGCAGCCCCACTCGTCGGGTCCGGGGCAAAAACATTCAGTACTTC. It is translated as CASSPTRRVRGKNIQYF. The chain employs TRBV4-3 and TRBJ2-4, with a possible D match to TRBD2 (5 bases). The V gene lost 4 bases and the J gene lost 3 bases, with 19 bases spanning the gap. The CDR3 length is 17 residues. Germline lookup yields CDR1 LGHNA and CDR2 YSLEER.

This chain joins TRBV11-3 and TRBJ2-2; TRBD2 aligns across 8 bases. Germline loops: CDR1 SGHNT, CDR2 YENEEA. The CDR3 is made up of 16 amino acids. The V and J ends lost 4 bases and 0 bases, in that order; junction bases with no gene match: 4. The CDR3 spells CASSSSGGANTGELFF. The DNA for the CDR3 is TGTGCCAGCAGCTCCAGCGGGGGCGCGAACACCGGGGAGCTGTTTTTT.

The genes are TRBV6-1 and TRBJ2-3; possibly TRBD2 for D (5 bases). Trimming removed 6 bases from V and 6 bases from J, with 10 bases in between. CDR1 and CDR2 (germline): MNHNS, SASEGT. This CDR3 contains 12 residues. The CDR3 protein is CASSLLADTQYF. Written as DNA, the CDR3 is TGTGCCAGCAGCTTGTTAGCGGATACGCAGTATTTT.

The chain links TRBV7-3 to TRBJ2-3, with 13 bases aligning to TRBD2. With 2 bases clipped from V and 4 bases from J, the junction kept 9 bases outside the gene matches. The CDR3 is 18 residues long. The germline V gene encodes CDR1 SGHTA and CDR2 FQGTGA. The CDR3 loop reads CASSLPGTSGVTADTQYF. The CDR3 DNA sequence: TGTGCCAGCAGCTTACCCGGGACTAGCGGGGTAACCGCAGATACGCAGTATTTT.

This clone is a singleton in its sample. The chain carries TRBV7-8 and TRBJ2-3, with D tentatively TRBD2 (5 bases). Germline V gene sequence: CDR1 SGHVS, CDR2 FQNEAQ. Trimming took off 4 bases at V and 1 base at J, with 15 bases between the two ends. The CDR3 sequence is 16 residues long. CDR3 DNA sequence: TGTGCCAGCAGCTCCTGGCAGGTGGAGGGCACAGATACGCAGTATTTT. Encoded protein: CASSSWQVEGTDTQYF.

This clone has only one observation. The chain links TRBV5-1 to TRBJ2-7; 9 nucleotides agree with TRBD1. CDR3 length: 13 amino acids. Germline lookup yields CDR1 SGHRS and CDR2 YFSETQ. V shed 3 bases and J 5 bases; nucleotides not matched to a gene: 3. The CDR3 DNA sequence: TGCGCCAGCAGCTGGGGGACAGGGAACGAGCAGTACTTC. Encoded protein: CASSWGTGNEQYF. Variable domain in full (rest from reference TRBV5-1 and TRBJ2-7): KAGVTQTPRYLIKTRGQQVTLSCSPISGHRSVSWYQQTPGQGLQFLFEYFSETQRNKGNFPGRFSGRQFSNSRSEMNVSTLELGDSALYLCASSWGTGNEQYFGPGTRLTVT.

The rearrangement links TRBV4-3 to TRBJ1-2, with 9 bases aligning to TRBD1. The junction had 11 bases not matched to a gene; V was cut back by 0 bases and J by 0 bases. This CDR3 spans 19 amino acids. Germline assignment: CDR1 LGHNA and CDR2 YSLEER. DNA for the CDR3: TGCGCCAGCAGCCAAGAACCTACAGGGGGCCCCGAAGCTAACTATGGCTACACCTTC. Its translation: CASSQEPTGGPEANYGYTF.

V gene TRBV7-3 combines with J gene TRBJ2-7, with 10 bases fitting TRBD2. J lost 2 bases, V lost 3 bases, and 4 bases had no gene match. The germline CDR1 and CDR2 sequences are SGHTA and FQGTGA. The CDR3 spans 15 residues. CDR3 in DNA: TGTGCCAGCAGCTTTTCACTAGCGGGAACCTACGAGCAGTACTTC. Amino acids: CASSFSLAGTYEQYF.

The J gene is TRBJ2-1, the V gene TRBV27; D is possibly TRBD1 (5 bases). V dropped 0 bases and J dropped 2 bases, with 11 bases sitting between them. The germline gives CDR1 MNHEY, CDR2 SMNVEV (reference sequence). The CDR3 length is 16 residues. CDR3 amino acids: CASSLSSGLPYNEQFF. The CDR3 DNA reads TGTGCCAGCAGTTTATCTTCAGGGTTGCCCTACAATGAGCAGTTCTTC.

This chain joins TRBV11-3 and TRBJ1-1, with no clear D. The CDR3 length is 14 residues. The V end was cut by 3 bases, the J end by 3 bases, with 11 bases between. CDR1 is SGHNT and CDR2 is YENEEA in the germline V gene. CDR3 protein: CASSFTGGDTEAFF. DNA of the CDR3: TGTGCCAGCAGCTTTACGGGAGGTGACACTGAAGCTTTCTTT.

The CDR3 sequence: CATSRGRGSDNEQFF. The CDR3 DNA reads TGTGCCACCAGCAGAGGACGCGGGAGCGACAATGAGCAGTTCTTC. The rearrangement uses TRBV15 and TRBJ2-1; 7 bases are a match to TRBD2. Germline loops: CDR1 LNHNV, CDR2 YYDKDF (reference sequence). The V segment lost 1 base and the J segment 5 bases; nucleotides outside the gene matches: 5. There are 15 residues in the CDR3.

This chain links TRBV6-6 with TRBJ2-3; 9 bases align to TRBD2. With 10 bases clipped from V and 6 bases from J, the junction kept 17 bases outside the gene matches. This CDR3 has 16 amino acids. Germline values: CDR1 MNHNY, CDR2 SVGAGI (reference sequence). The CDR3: CATEGGRGGSGDTQYF. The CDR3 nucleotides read TGTGCCACCGAAGGGGGGCGGGGGGGCTCGGGTGATACGCAGTATTTT.

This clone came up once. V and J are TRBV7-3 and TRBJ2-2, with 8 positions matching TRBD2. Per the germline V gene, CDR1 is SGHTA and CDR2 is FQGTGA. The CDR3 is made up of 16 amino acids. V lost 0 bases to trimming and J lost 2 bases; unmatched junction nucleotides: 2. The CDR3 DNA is TGTGCCAGCAGCTTAACCGGGGGGGCTAACACCGGGGAGCTGTTTTTT. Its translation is CASSLTGGANTGELFF.

The CDR3 DNA follows: TGTGCCAGCAGCTTAGGACTAGCGGGGGGGCTTGGGTACAATGAGCAGTTCTTC. It encodes CASSLGLAGGLGYNEQFF. This chain links TRBV11-1 with TRBJ2-1; 14 bases agree with TRBD2. Germline loops: CDR1 SGHAT, CDR2 FQDESV (reference sequence). V shed 1 base, J shed 4 bases, and the junction held 6 bases outside the gene matches. The CDR3 loop spans 18 amino acids.

The CDR3 DNA follows: TGTGCCAGCAGTGACCGAGCATTCGAGACCCAGTACTTC. Its protein is CASSDRAFETQYF. The V call is TRBV6-4, the J call TRBJ2-5; D gene uncertain. Germline lookup yields CDR1 MRHNA and CDR2 SNTAGT. V lost 2 bases to trimming and J lost 5 bases, with 9 bases between them. The CDR3 sequence is 13 residues long.

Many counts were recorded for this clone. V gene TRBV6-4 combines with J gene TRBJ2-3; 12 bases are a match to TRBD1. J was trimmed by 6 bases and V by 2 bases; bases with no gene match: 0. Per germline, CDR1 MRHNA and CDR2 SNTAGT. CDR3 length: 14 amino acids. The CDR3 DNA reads TGTGCCAGCAGTGACGGGACAGGGGGCGATACGCAGTATTTT. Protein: CASSDGTGGDTQYF.

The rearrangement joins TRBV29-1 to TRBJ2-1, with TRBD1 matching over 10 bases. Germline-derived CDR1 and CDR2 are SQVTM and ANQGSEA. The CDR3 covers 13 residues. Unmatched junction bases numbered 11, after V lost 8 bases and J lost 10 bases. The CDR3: CSSAGTGAREQFF. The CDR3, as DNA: TGCAGCTCCGCCGGGACAGGGGCACGGGAGCAGTTCTTC.

The CDR3 DNA reads TGTGCCAGCAGCTCCACAGGGGGCGGCTATGGCTACACCTTC. Residues: CASSSTGGGYGYTF. This chain links TRBV5-6 with TRBJ1-2; 9 bases are a match to TRBD1. This CDR3 has 14 amino acids. Germline V lookup: CDR1 SGHDT, CDR2 YYEEEE. With V trimmed by 3 bases and J by 4 bases, 4 bases remained unmatched.

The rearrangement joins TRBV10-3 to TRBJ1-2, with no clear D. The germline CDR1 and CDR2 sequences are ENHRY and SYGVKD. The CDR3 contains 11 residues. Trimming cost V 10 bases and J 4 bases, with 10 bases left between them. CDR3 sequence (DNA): TGTGCCACCGTTGGGAGCTATGGCTACACCTTC. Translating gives CATVGSYGYTF.

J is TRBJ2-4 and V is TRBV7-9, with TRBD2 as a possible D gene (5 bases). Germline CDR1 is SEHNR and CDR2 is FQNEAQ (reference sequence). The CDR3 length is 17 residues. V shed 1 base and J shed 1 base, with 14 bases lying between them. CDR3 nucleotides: TGTGCCAGCAGCTTAGGGAAAGAGGGAGAGGCCAAAAACATTCAGTACTTC. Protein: CASSLGKEGEAKNIQYF.

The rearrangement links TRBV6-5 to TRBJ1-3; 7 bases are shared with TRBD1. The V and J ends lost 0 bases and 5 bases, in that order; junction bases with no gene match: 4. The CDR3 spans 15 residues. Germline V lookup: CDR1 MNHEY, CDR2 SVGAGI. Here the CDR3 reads CASSYSRGGRNTIYF. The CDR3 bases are TGTGCCAGCAGTTACTCGAGAGGGGGCCGAAACACCATATATTTT.

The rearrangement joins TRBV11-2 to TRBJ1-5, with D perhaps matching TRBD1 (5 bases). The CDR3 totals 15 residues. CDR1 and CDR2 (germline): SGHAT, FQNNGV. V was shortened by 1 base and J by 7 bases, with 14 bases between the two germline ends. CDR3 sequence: CASSLGREKGQPQHF. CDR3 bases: TGTGCCAGCAGCTTAGGCAGGGAAAAAGGACAGCCCCAGCATTTT. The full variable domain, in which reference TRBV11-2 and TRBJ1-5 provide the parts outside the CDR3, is EAGVAQSPRYKIIEKRQSVAFWCNPISGHATLYWYQQILGQGPKLLIQFQNNGVVDDSQLPKDRFSAERLKGVDSTLKIQPAKLEDSAVYLCASSLGREKGQPQHFGDGTRLSIL.